The following is a T cell receptor beta chain sequence with its context. This specimen belongs to a study of blood T cell repertoires in COVID-19. Overall study: Italy, Spain and the United States were the sources of the convalescent and acute COVID-19 samples. PBMCs, B-cell-depleted T cells, or T cells were the source of the cDNA or gDNA that made up the material.

Germline V gene sequence: CDR1 SGHRS, CDR2 YFSETQ. There are 15 residues in the CDR3. Trimming removed 4 bases from V and 6 bases from J; junction bases left unmatched: 11. How the authors handled the data: Amplified reference gene primers provided the basis for estimating nucleated cell counts. The data were produced by immunoSEQ multiplex PCR, yet TCRdb's version contains in-frame clones alone and is incomplete. V and J calls and clone size come straight from that table; D and trimming were deduced from the DNA. Among roughly 220,000 clones listed, less than 90% were seen once. The V call is TRBV5-1, the J call TRBJ1-2; 8 bases are a match to TRBD1. The sequence derives from a man aged 25 to 45 with active or convalescent COVID-19. Sequencing was carried out using peripheral blood. The CDR3 coding sequence is TGCGCCAGCAGCATTAATCTCCCGGGACAGGATGGCTACACCTTC. Translation gives CASSINLPGQDGYTF.